This TCR beta chain appears in the sequencing data of a study of blood T cell repertoires in COVID-19. Study information: The analysed material was cDNA or gDNA that came from T cells, B-cell-depleted T cells, or PBMCs.

This study enrolled people aged about 18 to 100 from about two dozen US geographic areas. Assignment of participants to cohorts was predicated upon participant-reported clinical history. For recovered donors of Cohort 3, there were two negative PCRs, clearance, or symptom resolution. Germline CDR1 reads MNHEY; CDR2 reads SVGAGI. The V and J ends lost 6 bases and 4 bases respectively, with 7 bases between them. The CDR3 is 12 amino acids. Assay: immunoSEQ multiplex PCR; the TCRdb copy retains only in-frame clones and omits some. Counted here are 250,000 to 350,000 clones, around 91% occurring once; the ten biggest clones make up 2.4%.

The V gene is TRBV6-5, the J gene TRBJ1-5, with D perhaps TRBD1 (5 bases). Sequenced sample: PBMCs or T cells enriched from blood (not recorded which). This TCR was sampled from a woman younger than 35 who had recovered from COVID-19. CDR3 nucleotides: TGTGCCAGCAGCACAGGAAATCAGCCCCAGCATTTT. Amino acids: CASSTGNQPQHF.